This T cell receptor (beta chain) was identified during a study of human thymus T cells. Obtained as resections during corrective heart surgery, the thymus tissue was then studied. Corrective surgery for congenital heart defects was being performed on the healthy Finnish infants who served as donors. The CDR3 spans 16 residues. V was pared by 3 bases and J by 1 base, with 6 bases of the junction left unmatched. Germline CDR1 reads SGHTA; CDR2 reads FQGNSA. Using immunoSEQ multiplex PCR, the repertoire was profiled, and TCRdb retains in-frame clones only, with some absent. The table shows tens of thousands of clones, with 85% to 95% occurring only once.

V gene TRBV7-2 combines with J gene TRBJ1-2; 9 bases are a match to TRBD1. Sequenced: thymus tissue. The clonotype was recovered from a girl less than two years old with a congenital heart defect but otherwise immunologically healthy. This CDR3 is CASSFGTGMFNYGYTF. CDR3 bases: TGTGCCAGCAGCTTTGGGACAGGGATGTTTAACTATGGCTACACCTTC.